This TCR beta chain was identified during a study of cytomegalovirus exposure and HLA in healthy donors. Whole-study results and caveats: Sequencing had likely introduced a cluster of highly shared sequence variants as an artifact. Across donors, presence/absence analyses took sequencing depth to be roughly uniform.

V shed 7 bases and J shed 5 bases, with 11 bases lying between them. Germline loops: CDR1 MDHEN, CDR2 SYDVKM. CDR3 length: 12 amino acids. About this clone: Its antigen is still unknown.

Vbeta (60) and Jbeta (13) primers were used in the PCR. Profiled with immunoSEQ multiplex PCR; TCRdb holds only in-frame clones, not every one. The sample yields about 120,000 clones, about 80% seen once. The rearrangement joins TRBV28 to TRBJ2-5, with D perhaps matching TRBD2 (6 bases). Input material: PBMCs. This TCR derives from a female donor in good health and CMV-seropositive. As DNA, the CDR3 is TGTGCCAGCATTGGGGGGAAGGAGACCCAGTACTTC. This sequence encodes CASIGGKETQYF.